The sequence of this T cell receptor beta chain was determined in a study of blood T cell repertoires in COVID-19 (TCRdb year 2020). Regarding the complete study: Samples from collaborators originated in the United States, Italy and Spain and spanned both the acute and convalescent phases of COVID-19. The prospective study material was composed of cDNA or gDNA derived from T cells, B-cell-depleted T cells, or PBMCs. The dataset comprised deeply sampled blood TCRbeta repertoires from subjects exposed to, actively infected with, or recovered from COVID-19. The repertoires were released in a freely available public database meant as a resource for research on the immune response to SARS-CoV-2. Samples came from the ongoing ImmuneRACE study (first 160 participants) plus 1,254 subjects from 6 global collaborators. Nearly every sample came with metadata listing a de-identified subject ID, COVID-19 status, age in years and sex. HLA class I and class II types, where available, came from metadata supplied by the sample provider rather than from assay-based typing. What the research found in general, with its limitations: Clinical and demographic metadata were provided uncurated, with the amount varying by source and participant.

The immunoSEQ Assay, a bias-controlled multiplex PCR, was used to amplify TCRbeta CDR3 regions from genomic DNA. Regarding the original processing steps: The number of nucleated cells in each sample was estimated from the amplification of reference gene primers within the assay. Sequence reads were collapsed and filtered to measure the absolute abundance of every unique TCRbeta CDR3 rearrangement. For each sample, productive Simpson clonality was calculated as the square root of Simpson's diversity index over productive rearrangements. The immuneACCESS repertoire file appears here via TCRdb, limited to in-frame rearrangements. These files lack a portion of the clones; in checked studies, under half of the deficit traces to unresolved V genes, and the cause of the others is not known. V and J calls and clone size are those listed in that table; D and trimming were worked out from the DNA. This sample comprises roughly 200,000 clones, around 84% of them detected only once. The top ten constitute 4.9% of the sample.

Each collaborating institution followed its own protocols to collect whole blood in K2EDTA tubes. For TCRbeta analysis, collaborators shipped samples as frozen whole blood, isolated PBMCs, or DNA extracted from either of those sample types. As encoded in the germline V gene, CDR1 is KGHDR while CDR2 is SFDVKD. The CDR3 holds 13 amino acids from the cysteine to the phenylalanine. CDR3 DNA only is kept here, 39 bases in frame from base 1. V and J lose 4 bases and 5 bases, and a span of 10 bases separates them. A note on this clone: What this receptor recognizes is not known. Base qualities were left out, and no much larger clone turns up one base away.

The specimen sequenced was peripheral blood. Rearrangement joined TRBV24-1 to TRBJ1-2, with a tentative D gene TRBD1 over 5 matching bases. The sequence was collected from a woman over 75 with acute or convalescent COVID-19. The CDR3 region reads CATSDGQGYGYTF. The nucleotides are TGTGCCACCAGTGACGGGCAGGGTTATGGCTACACCTTC.